This TCR beta chain was recovered during a study of blood T cell repertoires in COVID-19. Whole-study context: Sources were T cells, B-cell-depleted T cells, or PBMCs; the material itself was cDNA or gDNA.

Germline CDR1 is SGHRS and CDR2 is YFSETQ. This CDR3 comprises 17 residues. Trimming left V 2 bases short and J 5 bases short, with 22 bases between. Recruited during active infection, patients (from Seattle) were subsequently followed longitudinally. TCRdb keeps only in-frame clones here, not all; method: immunoSEQ multiplex PCR. The data contain 200,000 to 250,000 clones, over 80% of them singletons. The source of this sequence is a young woman with COVID-19, enrolled during active disease. The chain employs TRBV5-1 and TRBJ2-5, with D perhaps matching TRBD2 (6 bases). Sequenced material: peripheral blood. The CDR3 sequence is CASSFMLGRGSGETQYF. CDR3 DNA sequence: TGCGCCAGCAGCTTCATGTTGGGTCGGGGGTCCGGGGAGACCCAGTACTTC.